Described below is a single TCR beta chain sequence and its context. Its antigen is currently not known. No base-level quality is on record; no much larger clone is a single base apart. These data originate in a study of T cell repertoires in cytomegalovirus infection (dated by TCRdb to the late 2010s). About the study as a whole: The HLA type of each donor mattered for the analysis, because public TCR beta signatures pointed to carriage of CMV infection along with the matching HLA type. General findings and caveats noted by the study authors: Cumulative frequency of public TCR beta family members discriminated carriers of CMV infection plus the relevant HLA type in this cohort and an independent approximately 400-donor cohort. The ex vivo response was dominated by HLA-C-restricted CMV-specific TCR beta clonotypes, which also provided the single most frequent clonotype in two of eight donors.

TCRdb shows the sequencer as Illumina HiSeq 1500. The raw public data were reprocessed by TCRdb itself: fastp quality trimming at Q25, MiXCR clonotype calling, in-frame beta chains only. Each CDR3 protein appears once, grouped with its most common genes and DNA. The sample table lists roughly 190,000 distinct CDR3 sequences, about a tenth of them with a count of one. Approximately 4.2% of the sample comes from the top ten. From the cysteine through the phenylalanine, the CDR3 covers 15 amino acids. The kept DNA is CDR3 alone, 45 bases in frame from the first base. The germline V gene sets CDR1 to SNHLY and CDR2 to FYNNEI. Trimmed from V: 2 bases; trimmed from J: 9 bases; junction bases lacking a gene match: 5.

The TCR was taken from a human donor in good health (CMV status not recorded). Some clones in this sample may be carry-over from other donors' samples. The V and J genes are TRBV2 and TRBJ2-3; TRBD2 matches 13 bases in the middle. Source material: PBMCs. The DNA is TGTGCCAGCAGTGAAAGGACTAGCGGGGGTGTAACGCAGTATTTT. This codes for CASSERTSGGVTQYF.